This note documents a single T cell receptor beta chain sequence. The sample is drawn from a study of blood T cell repertoires in COVID-19. Study background: Donors in the United States, Italy and Spain gave samples during acute or convalescent COVID-19. In each case, the material was cDNA or gDNA derived from T cells, B-cell-depleted T cells, or PBMCs.

The CDR3 is made up of 14 amino acids. The germline gives CDR1 SGHRS, CDR2 YFSETQ. The ends lost 3 bases at V and 5 bases at J; junction bases unmatched: 2. As handled by the study authors: Amplification of reference gene primers was used by the study to estimate nucleated cell counts. Sequenced by immunoSEQ multiplex PCR; TCRdb stores in-frame clones only, minus some. V and J calls and clone size come straight from that table; D and trimming were deduced from the DNA. The data contain fewer than 200,000 clones, about 85% of them singletons. This clonotype was sampled from a man aged 60-69 years with acute or convalescent COVID-19. The chain couples TRBV5-1 to TRBJ2-3; the match to TRBD1 covers 11 bases. The specimen sequenced was peripheral blood. The CDR3 region is CASSSGTGGDTQYF. CDR3 nucleotides: TGCGCCAGCAGCTCCGGGACAGGGGGAGATACGCAGTATTTT.